This TCR beta chain appears in the sequencing data of a study of CD8 T cells in Susac syndrome. This CDR3 region has 14 residues. Germline V gene data show CDR1 as KGHDR and CDR2 as SFDVKD. The V and J ends lost 2 bases and 2 bases respectively, with 7 bases between them. Patients with Susac syndrome showed fulfilment of recently defined diagnostic criteria for definite or probable disease. Random-hexamer reverse transcription was applied to about 0.5 to 1 ug RNA. The authors amplified TCR beta CDR3 across 54 Vbeta and 13 Jbeta using immunoSEQ multiplex PCR. TCRdb analysed the immunoSEQ multiplex PCR reads with MiXCR anew, one entry per CDR3 protein. The data hold around 170,000 distinct CDR3 sequences, with approximately 95% observed a single time.

The chain has TRBV24-1 and TRBJ2-3; unclear D gene. This TCR came from a human donor with Susac syndrome. Sequencing was performed on CD4+ T cells from PBMCs. The CDR3 spells CATSDSPTTDTQYF. The CDR3 coding sequence is TGTGCCACCAGTGATTCGCCGACCACAGATACGCAGTATTTT.